A single sample is the source of the 26 T cell receptor beta chains below, sequenced in a study of T cells in Graves' hyperthyroidism and ophthalmopathy. TCR beta CDR3 sequences were amplified from RNA transcripts. The primer set for the first-round RT-PCR of the TCR CDR3 was HTBI. TCRdb ran MiXCR on the multiplex PCR reads and lists one entry per CDR3 protein. The data show approximately 220,000 distinct CDR3 sequences, around 16% seen once. The sequenced sample was blood. Every receptor here comes from a man aged 40-55 years with Graves' hyperthyroidism.

This clonotype was found many times. CDR3 residues: CASSGPPRTGRTMGYTF. The CDR3 nucleotides are TGTGCCAGCAGCGGACCACCGCGGACAGGGAGAACTATGGGCTACACCTTC. This chain links TRBV28 with TRBJ1-2, with 8 bases matching TRBD1. The trim removed 6 bases at V and 8 bases at J, leaving 20 bases unmatched. CDR1 is MDHEN and CDR2 is SYDVKM in the germline V gene. This CDR3 is 17 amino acids long.

This clonotype was observed many times. The chain employs TRBV28 and TRBJ2-7, with 9 bases aligning to TRBD1. Looked up from germline, CDR1 is MDHEN and CDR2 is SYDVKM. V lost 6 bases, J lost 5 bases, and 14 bases stayed unmatched. The CDR3 extends over 16 amino acids. The CDR3 here is CASRGPGTGISNEQYF. The DNA of the CDR3 is TGTGCCAGCAGGGGCCCCGGGACAGGGATCTCTAACGAGCAGTACTTC.

The chain employs TRBV6-5 and TRBJ1-1; the D is unclear. V gave up 2 bases and J gave up 2 bases, with 6 bases separating them. The CDR3 contains 13 residues. Germline CDR1 is MNHEY and CDR2 is SVGAGI. CDR3 loop: CASSYVDNTEAFF. The CDR3 coding sequence is TGTGCCAGCAGTTACGTGGACAACACTGAAGCTTTCTTT.

The chain carries TRBV28 and TRBJ2-1; 9 bases fit TRBD1. There are 15 residues in the CDR3. V lost 7 bases and J lost 5; bases outside the gene matches: 9. From germline, CDR1 is MDHEN and CDR2 SYDVKM. The CDR3 DNA sequence: TGTGCCAGCACCACCCGGGACAGGGCTGACAATGAGCAGTTCTTC. Translated, it gives CASTTRDRADNEQFF.

This clonotype showed up many times. V and J are TRBV5-1 and TRBJ2-2; possibly TRBD2 for D (5 bases). Germline V gene lookup returns CDR1 SGHRS and CDR2 YFSETQ. Trimming left V 1 base short and J 7 bases short, with 11 bases between. The CDR3 is 14 amino acids. In DNA, the CDR3 is TGCGCCAGCAGCTTGAGTGAGGGCATCGGGGAGCTGTTTTTT. Its translation is CASSLSEGIGELFF.

This clonotype was counted between two and nine times. The chain couples TRBV18 to TRBJ2-7, with 9 bases that match TRBD1. The CDR3 runs to 17 residues. The junction had 16 bases not matched to a gene; V was cut back by 6 bases and J by 4 bases. Germline V gene data show CDR1 as KGHSH and CDR2 as LQKENI. The chain's CDR3 is CASSPIAPDRGIYEQYF. DNA for the CDR3: TGTGCCAGCTCCCCGATCGCGCCGGACAGGGGAATTTACGAGCAGTACTTC.

This clonotype occurred a few times. This chain links TRBV12-3 or TRBV12-4 with TRBJ1-3; D may be TRBD1 (5 bases). Trimming removed 2 bases from V and 0 bases from J, with 8 bases in between. The CDR3 is 15 residues long. CDR3 loop: CASSLTGLSGNTIYF. The DNA of the CDR3 is TGTGCCAGCAGTTTAACGGGACTCTCTGGAAACACCATATATTTT.

The chain is built from TRBV9 and TRBJ2-3; 10 bases are a match to TRBD2. The CDR3 runs 15 residues. CDR1 and CDR2 (germline): SGDLS, YYNGEE. The J segment lost 1 base and the V segment lost 3 bases, leaving 2 bases of the junction unmatched. The CDR3 DNA sequence: TGTGCCAGCAGCGCTAGCGGGGGCCGCACAGATACGCAGTATTTT. The encoded protein is CASSASGGRTDTQYF. The full variable domain, with the rest looked up from reference TRBV9 and TRBJ2-3, is DSGVTQTPKHLITATGQRVTLRCSPRSGDLSVYWYQQSLDQGLQFLIQYYNGEERAKGNILERFSAQQFPDLHSELNLSSLELGDSALYFCASSASGGRTDTQYFGPGTRLTVL.

This clonotype has ten or more counts. The rearrangement joins TRBV5-1 to TRBJ2-1; TRBD2 aligns across 8 bases. CDR3 length equals 15 residues. Germline V lookup: CDR1 SGHRS, CDR2 YFSETQ. V lost 3 bases to trimming and J lost 6 bases; unmatched junction nucleotides: 8. The CDR3, as DNA: TGCGCCAGCAGCTCCGGGACTAGTACCAGCAATGAGCAGTTCTTC. Protein product: CASSSGTSTSNEQFF.

This clonotype was found a few times. The rearrangement uses TRBV7-2 and TRBJ1-5; possibly TRBD1 for D (6 bases). Trimming removed 1 base at V and 2 bases at J, with 12 bases between. The V gene's germline CDR1 is SGHTA and CDR2 FQGNSA. The CDR3 totals 16 residues. The CDR3: CASSLVVGGGNQPQHF. CDR3 nucleotides: TGTGCCAGCAGCTTAGTCGTAGGGGGAGGCAATCAGCCCCAGCATTTT.

This clonotype was seen repeatedly, ten times or more. V and J are TRBV7-9 and TRBJ2-1, with 14 nucleotides matching TRBD2. Germline V gene lookup returns CDR1 SEHNR and CDR2 FQNEAQ (reference sequence). Trimming removed 5 bases from V and 9 bases from J; junction bases left unmatched: 12. This CDR3 is 17 amino acids long. The CDR3, as DNA: TGTGCCAGCAGCGTACAATCGACTAGCGGGGGGGCGGTTGAGCAGTTCTTC. It encodes CASSVQSTSGGAVEQFF.

This clonotype has ten or more counts. This chain uses TRBV6-1 with TRBJ2-1; possible D gene TRBD2, 5 bases. Germline assignment: CDR1 MNHNS and CDR2 SASEGT. The CDR3 runs 12 residues. V lost 6 bases, J lost 8 bases, and 11 bases lay in between. CDR3 sequence: CASREGSDEQFF. The CDR3 DNA reads TGTGCCAGCAGAGAGGGTAGCGATGAGCAGTTCTTC.

This clonotype was counted at least ten times. This sequence joins TRBV12-3 or TRBV12-4 and TRBJ2-1; TRBD2 matches at 8 bases. The CDR3 totals 15 residues. V dropped 6 bases and J dropped 10; count of bases not matched to a gene: 14. The DNA of the CDR3 is TGTGCCAGCAGCCCAGAGGGACTAGGGATCAAAGAGCAGTTCTTC. Amino acid sequence: CASSPEGLGIKEQFF.

This clonotype was recorded at least ten times. V and J are TRBV2 and TRBJ1-2; D gene unclear. The CDR3 spans 15 residues. Germline CDR1 is SNHLY and CDR2 is FYNNEI. V was clipped by 2 bases and J by 0 bases, with 10 bases between them. CDR3: CASSESPVANYGYTF. CDR3 in DNA: TGTGCCAGCAGTGAATCGCCAGTAGCTAACTATGGCTACACCTTC.

This chain connects TRBV30 to TRBJ1-5; TRBD1 might be the D (6 bases). The CDR3 is 16 amino acids. Trimming removed 4 bases from V and 0 bases from J, with 16 bases in between. Looked up from germline, CDR1 is GTSNPN and CDR2 is SVGIG (reference sequence). The CDR3 sequence is CAWKDARGYSNQPQHF. The CDR3 coding sequence is TGTGCCTGGAAAGATGCCAGGGGATATAGCAATCAGCCCCAGCATTTT.

This clonotype was seen only once. The chain combines TRBV2 with TRBJ1-6; TRBD1 aligns across 11 bases. With V trimmed by 8 bases and J by 10 bases, 13 bases remained unmatched. Germline V CDR1 and CDR2: SNHLY, FYNNEI. CDR3 length: 16 amino acids. The CDR3 region is CASGLSDRGQRSPLHF. The DNA of the CDR3 is TGTGCCAGCGGACTTTCGGACAGGGGGCAGAGATCACCCCTCCACTTT. The full variable domain, its missing parts supplied by reference TRBV2 and TRBJ1-6, is EPEVTQTPSHQVTQMGQEVILRCVPISNHLYFYWYRQILGQKVEFLVSFYNNEISEKSEIFDDQFSVERPDGSNFTLKIRSTKLEDSAMYFCASGLSDRGQRSPLHFGNGTRLTVT.

The chain combines TRBV28 with TRBJ2-3; 8 nucleotides line up with TRBD2. The junction had 13 bases not matched to a gene; V was cut back by 9 bases and J by 5 bases. The germline gives CDR1 MDHEN, CDR2 SYDVKM. The length of the CDR3 is 15 residues. The CDR3 nucleotides are TGTGCCAGTACTAAGGGCGGGGGGCGGAGAGATACGCAGTATTTT. This translates into CASTKGGGRRDTQYF.

This clonotype was counted ten times or more. The chain recombines TRBV19 with TRBJ2-1; the D gene is possibly TRBD1 (5 bases). There are 15 residues in the CDR3. Germline V gene lookup returns CDR1 LNHDA and CDR2 SQIVND (reference sequence). V shed 0 bases and J shed 5 bases, with 11 bases lying between them. This CDR3 reads CASSIDQDIDNEQFF. DNA of the CDR3: TGTGCCAGTAGTATAGATCAGGACATAGACAATGAGCAGTTCTTC.

Note on this clonotype: It may be a read error: a sequence one base away is much more abundant. The chain has TRBV10-3 and TRBJ2-1; D is perhaps TRBD2 (6 bases). CDR1 is ENHRY and CDR2 is SYGVKD in the germline V gene. CDR3 length equals 13 residues. V was shortened by 8 bases and J by 7 bases, with 15 bases between the two germline ends. CDR3 loop: CAIAEGPGNEQFF. CDR3 coding DNA: TGTGCCATCGCGGAGGGGCCTGGGAATGAGCAGTTCTTC.

This clonotype was seen more than once but under ten times. This chain connects TRBV6-4 to TRBJ2-7; 7 nucleotides agree with TRBD1. Germline V lookup: CDR1 MRHNA, CDR2 SNTAGT. CDR3 length: 17 residues. V lost 2 bases, J lost 4 bases, and 14 bases stayed unmatched. The CDR3 DNA reads as TGTGCCAGCAGTGACACCGCCGACAGGGCGGCCTGGTACGAGCAGTACTTC. This encodes CASSDTADRAAWYEQYF.

This clonotype was seen many times. This sequence joins TRBV7-2 and TRBJ1-6; the D is unclear. The CDR3 has 12 amino acids. The germline V and J ends were trimmed by 2 bases and 7 bases, with 3 bases remaining between them. Germline V CDR1 and CDR2: SGHTA, FQGNSA. The CDR3 is CASSLRNSPLHF. Written as DNA, the CDR3 is TGTGCCAGCAGCTTACGGAATTCACCCCTCCACTTT.

This clonotype occurred many times. V and J are TRBV5-4 and TRBJ2-5; 9 positions agree with TRBD2. This CDR3 region has 15 residues. Trimming cost V 3 bases and J 4 bases; bases outside gene matches: 7. Germline-derived CDR1 and CDR2 are SGHNT and YYREEE (reference sequence). CDR3 in amino acids: CASSSSSGAIETQYF. CDR3 in DNA: TGTGCCAGCAGCTCTTCTAGCGGGGCGATAGAGACCCAGTACTTC.

Remarks on this clonotype: One end of the junction fails to match germline, which may point to a read error. The chain employs TRBV11-2 and TRBJ2-3; 12 nucleotides align to TRBD2. Germline loops: CDR1 SGHAT, CDR2 FQNNGV. The CDR3 is made up of 16 amino acids. The CDR3 is CATSGTSGGPTDTQCF. The DNA of the CDR3 is TGTGCCACCAGTGGAACTAGCGGGGGGCCCACAGATACGCAGTGTTTT. Together with reference TRBV11-2 and TRBJ2-3, the CDR3 gives the full variable domain: EAGVAQSPRYKIIEKRQSVAFWCNPISGHATLYWYQQILGQGPKLLIQFQNNGVVDDSQLPKDRFSAERLKGVDSTLKIQPAKLEDSAVYLCATSGTSGGPTDTQCFGPGTRLTVL.

This clonotype was seen only a few times. The CDR3 region has the DNA TGCGCCAGCAGCCACGGGACACCATACAATGAGCAGTTCTTC. Amino acid sequence: CASSHGTPYNEQFF. This chain uses TRBV5-1 with TRBJ2-1; maybe TRBD1 (6 bases). The germline V and J ends were trimmed by 4 bases and 4 bases, with 12 bases remaining between them. This CDR3 comprises 14 residues. The germline gives CDR1 SGHRS, CDR2 YFSETQ.

The rearrangement links TRBV9 to TRBJ2-5; 16 bases map to TRBD2. V shed 3 bases, J shed 5 bases, and the junction held 10 bases outside the gene matches. The CDR3 runs to 18 residues. Per germline, CDR1 SGDLS and CDR2 YYNGEE. The CDR3 spells CASSAGTSGGAVGETQYF. The CDR3 region has the DNA TGTGCCAGCAGCGCTGGGACTAGCGGGGGGGCCGTGGGTGAGACCCAGTACTTC.

The table lists this clonotype with many counts. This chain connects TRBV12-3 or TRBV12-4 to TRBJ2-1; TRBD1 matches 10 bases. The J segment lost 3 bases and the V segment lost 5 bases, leaving 4 bases of the junction unmatched. The CDR3 has 15 residues. The CDR3 bases are TGTGCCAGCAGTCCAAGGACAGGGGGCTACAATGAGCAGTTCTTC. Protein sequence: CASSPRTGGYNEQFF.